The 5 T cell receptor beta chains below were found in one sample sequenced in a study of tissue T cells after allogeneic stem cell transplantation. The time point was: mouse harvest day 7 after allogeneic transplant. The graft held 10^6 splenic CD5+ T cells and 10^7 T-cell-depleted bone marrow cells. The protocol was immunoSEQ multiplex PCR, while the TCRdb copy is restricted to in-frame clones and leaves out a portion. In the table there are thousands of clones, 45% to 50% of which are singletons. The sequencing input was gut tissue. The origin of the receptors is a female BALB/c mouse given C57BL/6 T cells with graft-versus-host disease after an allogeneic hematopoietic cell transplant.

With regard to this clone: Gene names and germline refer to mouse. The read terminates 1 residue ahead of where the CDR3 ends, so the germline J gene completes it. The gene calls are TRBV26 and TRBJ2-2; D is perhaps TRBD1 or TRBD2 (5 bases each). Germline values: CDR1 KGHPV, CDR2 FQNQEV (reference sequence). The CDR3 spans 14 residues. The ends were cut back, 0 bases at V and 4 bases at J, with 6 bases in the middle. CDR3 bases read: TGTGCCAGCAGTCTGTCGGGGGTCACCGGGCAGCTCTAC. Its translation: CASSLSGVTGQLY. The entire CDR3 is CASSLSGVTGQLYF.

About this clone itself: Each gene name is a mouse one. The CDR3 is cut off 1 residue early in the read; its end comes from the germline J gene. The chain links TRBV1 to TRBJ1-1, with D perhaps TRBD1 (5 bases). Trimming cost V 5 bases and J 0 bases, with 10 bases left between them. Germline CDR1 NSQYPW, CDR2 LRSPGD (reference sequence). There are 14 residues in the CDR3. The sequenced part of the CDR3 DNA is TGCACCTGCAGTTGGACACCTGCAAACACAGAAGTCTTC. Translated, it gives CTCSWTPANTEVF. The complete CDR3 reads CTCSWTPANTEVFF.

Concerning this clone: Mouse gene names apply. With the read ending 1 residue before the CDR3 end, the germline J gene is used to fill in that end. This rearrangement joins TRBV26 to TRBJ1-1, with D uncertain. The CDR3 is made up of 13 amino acids. Germline assignment: CDR1 KGHPV and CDR2 FQNQEV (reference sequence). V dropped 2 bases and J dropped 0 bases, with 4 bases sitting between them. The CDR3 sequence is CASSLASNTEVFF. The covered CDR3 bases are TGTGCCAGCAGTCTGGCATCAAACACAGAAGTCTTC.

Remarks on this clone: Gene names are mouse gene names. The read finishes 1 residue shy of the CDR3 end, and the germline J gene is used to complete it. This rearrangement joins TRBV26 to TRBJ2-3; D might be TRBD1 (6 bases). This CDR3 spans 15 amino acids. Germline V gives CDR1 KGHPV, CDR2 FQNQEV (reference sequence). V was pared by 3 bases and J by 0 bases, with 10 bases between. The CDR3 bases that were read are TGTGCCAGCAGTCTCGGGACATCTAGTGCAGAAACGCTGTAT. Protein: CASSLGTSSAETLY. The whole CDR3 sequence is CASSLGTSSAETLYF.

As regards this clone: The gene names given are mouse names. The read is 1 residue too short to cover the CDR3 end, so that end is filled in from the germline J gene. The rearrangement joins TRBV3 to TRBJ1-6; D not certain. TRBJ1-6 is given ORF status, its function remaining uncertain. Germline CDR1 is SNHLY and CDR2 is FYNGKV (reference sequence). This CDR3 comprises 13 residues. V was clipped by 1 base and J by 7 bases, with 5 bases between them. CDR3 in amino acids: CASSLEDNSPLYF. The DNA read from the CDR3 is TGTGCCAGCAGCTTAGAGGACAATTCGCCCCTCTAC.